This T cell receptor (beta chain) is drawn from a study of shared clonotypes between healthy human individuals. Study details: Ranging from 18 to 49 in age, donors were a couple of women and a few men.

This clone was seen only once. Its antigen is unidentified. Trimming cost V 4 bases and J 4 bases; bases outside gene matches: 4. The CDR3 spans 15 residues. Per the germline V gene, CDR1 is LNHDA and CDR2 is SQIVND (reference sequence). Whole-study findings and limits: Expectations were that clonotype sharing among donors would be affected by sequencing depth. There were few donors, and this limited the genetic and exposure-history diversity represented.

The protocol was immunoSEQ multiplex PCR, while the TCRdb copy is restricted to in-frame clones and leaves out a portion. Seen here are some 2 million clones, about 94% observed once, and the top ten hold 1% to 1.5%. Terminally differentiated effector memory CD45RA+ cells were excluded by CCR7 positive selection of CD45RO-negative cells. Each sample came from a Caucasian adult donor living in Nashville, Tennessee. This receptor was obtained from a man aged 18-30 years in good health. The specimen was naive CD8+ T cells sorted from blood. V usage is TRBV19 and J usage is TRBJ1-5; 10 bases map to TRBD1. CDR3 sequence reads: CASSTRTGGNQPQHF. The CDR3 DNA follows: TGTGCCAGTAGTACCAGGACAGGGGGTAATCAGCCCCAGCATTTT.